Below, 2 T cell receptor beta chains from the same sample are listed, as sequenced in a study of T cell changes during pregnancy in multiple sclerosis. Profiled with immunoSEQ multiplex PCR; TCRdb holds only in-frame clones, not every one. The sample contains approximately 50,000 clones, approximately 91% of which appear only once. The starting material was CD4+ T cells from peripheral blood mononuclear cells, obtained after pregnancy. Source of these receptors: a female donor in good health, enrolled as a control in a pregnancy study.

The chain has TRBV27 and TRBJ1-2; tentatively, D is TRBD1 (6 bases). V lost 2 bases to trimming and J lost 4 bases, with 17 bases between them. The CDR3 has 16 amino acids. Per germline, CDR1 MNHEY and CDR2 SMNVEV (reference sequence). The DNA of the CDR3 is TGTGCCAGCAGTTTAAAGCGGCAGGGGTATGGCTATGGCTACACCTTC. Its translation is CASSLKRQGYGYGYTF.

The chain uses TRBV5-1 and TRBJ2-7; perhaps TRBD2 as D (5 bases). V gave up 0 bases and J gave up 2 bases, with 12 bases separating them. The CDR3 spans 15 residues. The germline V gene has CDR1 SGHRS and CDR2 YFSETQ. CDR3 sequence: CASSLVGGGTYEQYF. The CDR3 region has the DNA TGCGCCAGCAGCTTGGTTGGCGGAGGAACCTACGAGCAGTACTTC.